The 20 T cell receptor beta chains listed next were all sequenced from one sample in a study of graft-versus-host responses after intestinal transplantation. Libraries were prepared by immunoSEQ multiplex PCR; TCRdb keeps only in-frame clonotypes and omits some of them. The sample records 50,000 or so clones, 92% being singletons. No antigen has been identified for these receptors. This material consisted of unstimulated CD4+ T cells sorted from spleen or lymph node cells, taken before transplant. These receptors originate from a human donor who was the organ donor for an intestinal transplant.

The chain uses TRBV7-9 and TRBJ1-3; no clear D gene. CDR1 is SEHNR, CDR2 FQNEAQ, per germline (reference sequence). The CDR3 sequence is 16 residues long. V lost 5 bases, J lost 4 bases, and 18 bases lay in between. The CDR3 here is CASSQTKWLFGNTIYF. CDR3 DNA: TGTGCCAGCAGCCAAACAAAGTGGTTGTTCGGAAACACCATATATTTT. Drawing the rest from reference TRBV7-9 and TRBJ1-3, the complete variable domain is DTGVSQNPRHKITKRGQNVTFRCDPISEHNRLYWYRQTLGQGPEFLTYFQNEAQLEKSRLLSDRFSAERPKGSFSTLEIQRTEQGDSAMYLCASSQTKWLFGNTIYFGEGSWLTVV.

The gene calls are TRBV30 and TRBJ2-3; D is uncertain. Looked up from germline, CDR1 is GTSNPN and CDR2 is SVGIG (reference sequence). The CDR3 consists of 14 residues. Trimming took off 2 bases at V and 0 bases at J, with 9 bases between the two ends. CDR3 residues: CAWSKAVSTDTQYF. CDR3 in DNA: TGTGCCTGGAGTAAGGCGGTTAGCACAGATACGCAGTATTTT.

The V and J genes are TRBV6-5 and TRBJ2-2; D unclear. Germline V gene lookup returns CDR1 MNHEY and CDR2 SVGAGI. The CDR3 covers 14 residues. The V end was cut by 4 bases, the J end by 7 bases, with 13 bases between. DNA for the CDR3: TGTGCCAGCAGTTCCCCCGGCCGGCGCGGGGAGCTGTTTTTT. Translation: CASSSPGRRGELFF.

V and J are TRBV15 and TRBJ1-4; TRBD1 agrees at 10 bases. CDR3 size: 14 residues. Germline CDR1 is LNHNV and CDR2 is YYDKDF (reference sequence). V lost 4 bases to trimming and J lost 10 bases; unmatched junction nucleotides: 6. The CDR3, as DNA: TGTGCCACCAGCACAGACAGGGGGCATGGAAAACTGTTTTTT. Amino acids: CATSTDRGHGKLFF.

The chain is built from TRBV29-1 and TRBJ1-4; D is unclear. Germline loops: CDR1 SQVTM, CDR2 ANQGSEA. The CDR3 totals 13 residues. Trimming removed 4 bases at V and 3 bases at J, with 9 bases between. Here the CDR3 reads CSVGAASNEKLFF. DNA for the CDR3: TGCAGCGTTGGGGCCGCATCTAATGAAAAACTGTTTTTT. Full variable domain (outside the CDR3, taken from reference TRBV29-1 and TRBJ1-4): SAVISQKPSRDICQRGTSLTIQCQVDSQVTMMFWYRQQPGQSLTLIATANQGSEATYESGFVIDKFPISRPNLTFSTLTVSNMSPEDSSIYLCSVGAASNEKLFFGSGTQLSVL.

The V and J genes are TRBV5-1 and TRBJ2-5, with 7 bases matching TRBD2. Trimming took 2 bases from V and 2 from J; bases not matched to a gene: 3. The CDR3 is 14 amino acids. Per the germline V gene, CDR1 is SGHRS and CDR2 is YFSETQ. The CDR3: CASSFGLEQETQYF. DNA of the CDR3: TGCGCCAGCAGCTTCGGACTAGAGCAAGAGACCCAGTACTTC.

The gene calls are TRBV9 and TRBJ2-5; TRBD2 is a possible D gene (7 bases). This CDR3 is 15 amino acids long. Trimming removed 1 base from V and 2 bases from J, with 12 bases in between. Germline V lookup: CDR1 SGDLS, CDR2 YYNGEE. CDR3 sequence: CASSVMGRGQETQYF. Here the CDR3 DNA reads TGTGCCAGCAGCGTAATGGGGAGGGGGCAAGAGACCCAGTACTTC.

In its sample, this clone was seen once. The chain recombines TRBV5-6 with TRBJ2-7, with a tentative D call TRBD1 (5 bases). The germline V gene encodes CDR1 SGHDT and CDR2 YYEEEE. V was pared by 2 bases and J by 1 base, with 13 bases between. CDR3 length: 15 amino acids. The CDR3 is CASSFLGLGSYEQYF. The CDR3, as DNA: TGTGCCAGCAGCTTTCTGGGGCTGGGGTCCTACGAGCAGTACTTC.

The J gene is TRBJ2-3, the V gene TRBV15, with D tentatively TRBD2 (6 bases). V lost 0 bases and J 2 bases, leaving 15 bases between the germline ends. Germline V lookup: CDR1 LNHNV, CDR2 YYDKDF (reference sequence). The CDR3 loop spans 17 amino acids. CDR3 sequence (DNA): TGTGCCACCAGCAGAGATCCGGCGGGACGCTCCACAGATACGCAGTATTTT. Translating it yields CATSRDPAGRSTDTQYF. Full variable domain (remainder filled in from reference TRBV15 and TRBJ2-3): DAMVIQNPRYQVTQFGKPVTLSCSQTLNHNVMYWYQQKSSQAPKLLFHYYDKDFNNEADTPDNFQSRRPNTSFCFLDIRSPGLGDTAMYLCATSRDPAGRSTDTQYFGPGTRLTVL.

The CDR3 DNA reads as TGTGCCAGCTCACGACAGGGGAACACTGAAGCTTTCTTT. Its translation is CASSRQGNTEAFF. The chain couples TRBV18 to TRBJ1-1; the match to TRBD1 covers 7 bases. V lost 4 bases to trimming and J lost 1 base; unmatched junction nucleotides: 0. CDR3 length: 13 amino acids. Germline CDR1 reads KGHSH; CDR2 reads LQKENI.

The chain recombines TRBV6-1 with TRBJ1-1; D is ambiguous. The germline V gene encodes CDR1 MNHNS and CDR2 SASEGT. This CDR3 is 15 amino acids long. V was cut by 5 bases and J by 1 base, with 14 bases left in between. CDR3 sequence reads: CASSIRRESNTEAFF. In DNA form, the CDR3 reads TGTGCCAGCAGTATACGCCGGGAATCGAACACTGAAGCTTTCTTT.

This clone showed up just a few times. V gene TRBV2 combines with J gene TRBJ2-7, with D perhaps TRBD1 (5 bases). The CDR3 sequence is 13 residues long. The ends were cut back, 6 bases at V and 6 bases at J, with 15 bases in the middle. The germline V gene encodes CDR1 SNHLY and CDR2 FYNNEI. The CDR3 here is CASSPTLDSEQYF. The CDR3 bases are TGTGCCAGCAGCCCAACCTTAGACAGCGAGCAGTACTTC.

This chain joins TRBV5-4 and TRBJ2-7, with 9 bases lining up with TRBD1. The CDR3 runs to 16 residues. CDR1 is SGHNT, CDR2 YYREEE, per germline (reference sequence). V was clipped by 0 bases and J by 3 bases; unmatched bases: 7. The CDR3 DNA reads as TGTGCCAGCAGCTTGGCGGCGGGACAGGGCAGCTACGAGCAGTACTTC. Translation: CASSLAAGQGSYEQYF.

V and J are TRBV6-6 and TRBJ2-7, with a possible D match to TRBD1 (6 bases). This CDR3 region has 13 residues. The V end lost 5 bases, the J end lost 2 bases, and 10 bases lay between the germline ends. Germline-derived CDR1 and CDR2 are MNHNY and SVGAGI (reference sequence). The CDR3 sequence is CASSGQRPYEQYF. The CDR3 bases are TGTGCCAGCAGTGGACAGCGCCCCTACGAGCAGTACTTC.

The rearrangement uses TRBV19 and TRBJ2-1; possibly TRBD2 for D (6 bases). Trimming removed 7 bases at V and 8 bases at J, with 15 bases between. CDR3 length: 13 amino acids. Per the germline V gene, CDR1 is LNHDA and CDR2 is SQIVND (reference sequence). DNA for the CDR3: TGTGCCAGTACCGCACCTAGCGTCTATGAGCAGTTCTTC. This codes for CASTAPSVYEQFF.

The CDR3 here is CAWTPLGASGYYNEQFF. CDR3 bases: TGTGCCTGGACCCCCCTAGGGGCTAGCGGGTACTACAATGAGCAGTTCTTC. The chain has TRBV30 and TRBJ2-1, with 8 nucleotides matching TRBD2. J was trimmed by 3 bases and V by 4 bases; bases with no gene match: 14. The CDR3 totals 17 residues. Germline V CDR1 and CDR2: GTSNPN, SVGIG (reference sequence).

The J gene is TRBJ1-5, the V gene TRBV6-5; tentative D call: TRBD1 (6 bases). The germline V gene has CDR1 MNHEY and CDR2 SVGAGI. The V end lost 8 bases, the J end lost 5 bases, and 13 bases lay between the germline ends. The CDR3 spans 13 residues. CDR3: CASHRDRDQPQHF. CDR3 coding DNA: TGTGCCAGCCACAGGGATCGGGATCAGCCCCAGCATTTT.

The CDR3 is CASSQDRGISPLHF. CDR3 DNA sequence: TGTGCCAGCAGCCAAGACAGGGGGATTTCACCCCTCCACTTT. The chain joins TRBV4-2 to TRBJ1-6, with 7 bases aligning to TRBD1. V lost 0 bases, J lost 9 bases, and 2 bases stayed unmatched. This CDR3 region has 14 residues. The germline CDR1 and CDR2 sequences are LGHNA and YNFKEQ.

The rearrangement uses TRBV2 and TRBJ1-5; 9 nucleotides align to TRBD1. V dropped 2 bases and J dropped 7; count of bases not matched to a gene: 3. Germline V lookup: CDR1 SNHLY, CDR2 FYNNEI. The CDR3 totals 14 residues. CDR3 loop: CASSETGGRQPQHF. CDR3 in DNA: TGTGCCAGCAGTGAAACAGGGGGCAGGCAGCCCCAGCATTTT.

The chain has TRBV7-2 and TRBJ2-5, with D uncertain. The J call is uncertain, as TRBJ2-7 better fits the DNA end. The V gene's germline CDR1 is SGHTA and CDR2 FQGNSA. The CDR3 length is 15 residues. CDR3 sequence (DNA): TGTGCCAGCAGCTCCCAGGCGAGACACGGCGACGAGCAGTACTTC. Translated, it gives CASSSQARHGDEQYF.